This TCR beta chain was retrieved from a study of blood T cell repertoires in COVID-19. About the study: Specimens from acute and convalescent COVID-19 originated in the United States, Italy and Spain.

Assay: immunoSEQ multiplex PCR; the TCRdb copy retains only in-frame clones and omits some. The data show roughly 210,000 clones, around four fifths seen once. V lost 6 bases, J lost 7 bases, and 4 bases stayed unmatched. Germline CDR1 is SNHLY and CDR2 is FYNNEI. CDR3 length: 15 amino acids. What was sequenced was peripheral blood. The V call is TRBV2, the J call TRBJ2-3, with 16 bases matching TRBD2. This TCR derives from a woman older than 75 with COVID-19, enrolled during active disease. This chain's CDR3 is CASRGLAGGRNTQYF. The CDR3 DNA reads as TGTGCCAGCAGGGGACTAGCGGGGGGGCGAAATACGCAGTATTTT.